Below, 22 T cell receptor beta chains from the same sample are listed, as sequenced in a study of T cell responses to AZD1222 COVID-19 vaccine. The protocol was immunoSEQ multiplex PCR, while the TCRdb copy is restricted to in-frame clones and leaves out a portion. The table lists approximately 190,000 clones, roughly 91% of them singletons. The sample here was peripheral blood, taken on day 0 of AZD1222 vaccination. These receptors were taken from an adult in good health.

On this clone itself: The sample contains more than one DNA sequence encoding this CDR3. The rearrangement joins TRBV9 to TRBJ1-1, with a possible D match to TRBD1 (6 bases). CDR1 and CDR2 (germline): SGDLS, YYNGEE. V was cut by 0 bases and J by 2 bases, with 8 bases left in between. The CDR3 covers 14 residues. The CDR3 bases are TGTGCCAGCAGCGTAGGGACAGTTAACACTGAAGCTTTCTTT. Its translation: CASSVGTVNTEAFF.

The chain combines TRBV6-1 with TRBJ1-3; D might be TRBD1 (6 bases). This CDR3 spans 15 amino acids. Germline CDR1 reads MNHNS; CDR2 reads SASEGT. The V end lost 6 bases, the J end lost 0 bases, and 12 bases lay between the germline ends. Written as DNA, the CDR3 is TGTGCCAGCAGCCAGGACAGAAACTCTGGAAACACCATATATTTT. It yields the protein CASSQDRNSGNTIYF.

The J gene is TRBJ2-7, the V gene TRBV7-9, with 10 nucleotides matching TRBD2. The V gene's germline CDR1 is SEHNR and CDR2 FQNEAQ (reference sequence). J lost 5 bases, V lost 1 base, and 2 bases had no gene match. The CDR3 has 14 amino acids. The CDR3 is CASSLVGTSDEQYF. The CDR3 nucleotides are TGTGCCAGCAGCTTAGTAGGGACTAGCGACGAGCAGTACTTC.

This clone was seen only a few times. V usage is TRBV5-1 and J usage is TRBJ1-4; D is perhaps TRBD1 (5 bases). The length of the CDR3 is 15 residues. V shed 3 bases and J shed 4 bases, with 13 bases lying between them. CDR1 and CDR2 (germline): SGHRS, YFSETQ. As DNA, the CDR3 is TGCGCCAGCAGCTCCGGTGGGGGAATTAATGAAAAACTGTTTTTT. Translated, it gives CASSSGGGINEKLFF.

This rearrangement joins TRBV4-1 to TRBJ1-6; D unclear. Looked up from germline, CDR1 is MGHRA and CDR2 is YSYEKL. Deletions cut 1 base from V and 4 bases from J, with 14 bases between. There are 17 residues in the CDR3. Written as DNA, the CDR3 is TGCGCCAGCAGCCAAGTGACGGCAGTACAGTATAATTCACCCCTCCACTTT. This gives the protein CASSQVTAVQYNSPLHF.

The chain joins TRBV10-2 to TRBJ1-6; D is ambiguous. Germline lookup yields CDR1 WSHSY and CDR2 SAAADI. The ends were cut back, 3 bases at V and 4 bases at J, with 13 bases in the middle. The CDR3 consists of 16 residues. CDR3 sequence (DNA): TGCGCCAGCAGTGACCCCCCTATGGGGTATAATTCACCCCTCCACTTT. Residues: CASSDPPMGYNSPLHF.

CDR3 sequence reads: CASSQGSLGGTGNQPQHF. CDR3 sequence (DNA): TGCGCCAGCAGCCAAGGGTCATTGGGGGGGACCGGCAATCAGCCCCAGCATTTT. The genes are TRBV4-1 and TRBJ1-5; TRBD1 might be the D (5 bases). From germline, CDR1 is MGHRA and CDR2 YSYEKL. Trimming shortened V by 1 base and J by 2 bases, and 18 bases separated the two germline ends. This CDR3 spans 18 amino acids.

The genes are TRBV27 and TRBJ2-7; 11 bases match TRBD2. This CDR3 spans 16 amino acids. Germline V CDR1 and CDR2: MNHEY, SMNVEV (reference sequence). V was clipped by 3 bases and J by 1 base; unmatched bases: 5. DNA for the CDR3: TGTGCCAGCAGTTTGTGGTTAGCGGGAGGGTCCTACGAGCAGTACTTC. Translating gives CASSLWLAGGSYEQYF.

The rearrangement uses TRBV19 and TRBJ1-1; D is unclear. The germline gives CDR1 LNHDA, CDR2 SQIVND (reference sequence). CDR3 length equals 15 residues. V lost 6 bases and J lost 2, with 16 bases in between. The CDR3 loop reads CASRGSQKLNTEAFF. CDR3 nucleotides: TGTGCCAGTAGAGGCAGTCAGAAGCTTAACACTGAAGCTTTCTTT.

The rearrangement links TRBV6-2 or TRBV6-3 to TRBJ2-1; a weak D match, TRBD1 (6 bases). Per germline, CDR1 MNHEY and CDR2 SVGEGT. CDR3 length: 14 amino acids. Trimming pared 2 bases from V and 9 bases from J, leaving 14 bases between. CDR3 sequence reads: CASSYGDTWPEQFF. CDR3 DNA sequence: TGTGCCAGCAGTTACGGGGACACGTGGCCTGAGCAGTTCTTC.

This rearrangement joins TRBV6-1 to TRBJ2-7; TRBD1 might be the D (6 bases). V was cut by 0 bases and J by 2 bases, with 8 bases left in between. Germline lookup yields CDR1 MNHNS and CDR2 SASEGT. CDR3 size: 14 residues. The CDR3 is CASSEADSTYEQYF. The CDR3 bases are TGTGCCAGCAGTGAAGCGGACAGTACCTACGAGCAGTACTTC.

This clone was detected a few times. The V and J genes are TRBV3-1 (or the pseudogene TRBV3-2) and TRBJ2-1; a weak D match, TRBD2 (6 bases). CDR1 is LGHDT and CDR2 is YNNKEL in the germline V gene (reference sequence). The ends were cut back, 6 bases at V and 3 bases at J, with 15 bases in the middle. The CDR3 spans 15 residues. In nucleotides, the CDR3 is TGTGCCAGCAGTTCGGCGGGACTGGGCTACAATGAGCAGTTCTTC. Protein: CASSSAGLGYNEQFF.

The gene calls are TRBV3-1 (or the pseudogene TRBV3-2) and TRBJ1-3; no firm D call. The V and J ends lost 4 bases and 0 bases respectively, with 16 bases between them. CDR3 size: 17 residues. Germline CDR1 reads LGHDT; CDR2 reads YNNKEL (reference sequence). The CDR3 sequence: CASSLERVTYSGNTIYF. The CDR3 region has the DNA TGTGCCAGCAGCCTAGAGAGAGTCACCTACTCTGGAAACACCATATATTTT.

V and J are TRBV19 and TRBJ1-4; no clear D gene. V dropped 3 bases and J dropped 2 bases, with 10 bases sitting between them. Germline CDR1 and CDR2: LNHDA and SQIVND (reference sequence). CDR3 length equals 15 residues. The CDR3 here is CASSITRETNEKLFF. Written as DNA, the CDR3 is TGTGCCAGTAGTATTACAAGGGAGACTAATGAAAAACTGTTTTTT.

The gene calls are TRBV9 and TRBJ1-1, with TRBD1 identical over 7 bases. The CDR3 extends over 15 amino acids. V lost 4 bases, J lost 0 bases, and 6 bases stayed unmatched. CDR1 and CDR2 from the germline V gene are SGDLS and YYNGEE. CDR3 amino acids: CASSLTGAMNTEAFF. CDR3 sequence (DNA): TGTGCCAGCAGCCTCACAGGGGCCATGAACACTGAAGCTTTCTTT. Full variable domain (missing parts from reference TRBV9 and TRBJ1-1): DSGVTQTPKHLITATGQRVTLRCSPRSGDLSVYWYQQSLDQGLQFLIQYYNGEERAKGNILERFSAQQFPDLHSELNLSSLELGDSALYFCASSLTGAMNTEAFFGQGTRLTVV.

This chain uses TRBV19 with TRBJ2-3; possibly TRBD1 for D (7 bases). The CDR3 has 16 residues. Germline values: CDR1 LNHDA, CDR2 SQIVND (reference sequence). The germline V and J ends were trimmed by 3 bases and 4 bases, with 17 bases remaining between them. CDR3 protein: CASSIGFQGGPDTQYF. CDR3 nucleotide sequence: TGTGCCAGTAGTATTGGTTTCCAGGGGGGTCCAGATACGCAGTATTTT.

The chain carries TRBV15 and TRBJ1-1; D is unresolved. Trimming stripped 0 bases from V and 0 bases from J, with 11 bases between. CDR3 length: 16 residues. The germline CDR1 and CDR2 sequences are LNHNV and YYDKDF (reference sequence). The DNA of the CDR3 is TGTGCCACCAGCAGAGATCTGTCAGGAATGAACACTGAAGCTTTCTTT. As protein: CATSRDLSGMNTEAFF.

The chain joins TRBV3-1 (or the pseudogene TRBV3-2) to TRBJ2-1, with TRBD2 as a possible D gene (5 bases). The ends were cut back, 1 base at V and 0 bases at J, with 7 bases in the middle. Germline V gene sequence: CDR1 LGHDT, CDR2 YNNKEL (reference sequence). This CDR3 is built from 15 residues. The CDR3 sequence: CASSQGAGSYNEQFF. CDR3 nucleotide sequence: TGTGCCAGCAGCCAAGGCGCGGGCTCCTACAATGAGCAGTTCTTC.

V is TRBV4-3 and J is TRBJ2-1; 14 bases are a match to TRBD2. Trimming removed 4 bases from V and 2 bases from J; junction bases left unmatched: 1. CDR1 and CDR2 (germline): LGHNA, YSLEER. This CDR3 is built from 16 residues. CDR3 bases: TGCGCCAGCAGCCCGGGACTAGCGGGGGCCTACAATGAGCAGTTCTTC. Translating gives CASSPGLAGAYNEQFF.

The chain uses TRBV9 and TRBJ2-1, with unresolved D. V was trimmed by 0 bases and J by 5 bases, leaving 9 bases between them. CDR3 length equals 14 residues. Germline values: CDR1 SGDLS, CDR2 YYNGEE. The CDR3 DNA follows: TGTGCCAGCAGCGTAGCCCATGGGGACAATGAGCAGTTCTTC. Encoded protein: CASSVAHGDNEQFF.

The rearrangement links TRBV6-1 to TRBJ2-4; no firm D call. Looked up from germline, CDR1 is MNHNS and CDR2 is SASEGT. CDR3 length equals 13 residues. With 3 bases removed from V and 5 bases from J, the gap between germline ends came to 8 bases. The CDR3 loop reads CASSDRRQNIQYF. The CDR3 DNA follows: TGTGCCAGCAGTGACAGGCGTCAAAACATTCAGTACTTC.

The chain couples TRBV6-2 or TRBV6-3 to TRBJ2-7; TRBD2 matches 7 bases. J lost 0 bases, V lost 5 bases, and 4 bases had no gene match. This CDR3 contains 14 residues. The germline gives CDR1 MNHEY, CDR2 SVGEGT. The CDR3 DNA reads as TGTGCCAGCAGTCCAAGCGGGAACTCCTACGAGCAGTACTTC. The encoded protein is CASSPSGNSYEQYF.